The 32 T cell receptor beta chains presented below share a single source sample, sequenced in a study of cytomegalovirus exposure and HLA in healthy donors. The primer mix had 60 Vbeta and 13 Jbeta primers. Repertoires were generated with immunoSEQ multiplex PCR, while TCRdb's copy carries only in-frame clones and drops some. The top ten hold about 10% of the sample, which has more than 50,000 clones, 85% seen once. The material sequenced was PBMCs. The receptor source for this set is a female donor in good health and CMV-seronegative.

The chain combines TRBV30 with TRBJ1-1; possibly TRBD1 for D (6 bases). V dropped 2 bases and J dropped 6 bases, with 13 bases sitting between them. The CDR3 runs 13 residues. From germline, CDR1 is GTSNPN and CDR2 SVGIG (reference sequence). The CDR3 DNA reads as TGTGCCTGGAGTCACATGCGGGGGCCTGAAGCTTTCTTT. Translation gives CAWSHMRGPEAFF.

The chain's CDR3 is CASSGTSIGEQYF. The CDR3 coding sequence is TGTGCCAGCAGTGGGACTTCGATTGGGGAGCAGTACTTC. The V gene is TRBV6-1, the J gene TRBJ2-7; TRBD2 might be the D (5 bases). CDR3 size: 13 residues. Germline CDR1 MNHNS, CDR2 SASEGT. V lost 4 bases to trimming and J lost 7 bases, with 14 bases between them.

This clone was detected only a few times. The genes are TRBV7-6 and TRBJ2-5; 9 bases fit TRBD2. V shed 2 bases and J 2 bases; nucleotides not matched to a gene: 9. Germline V lookup: CDR1 SGHVS, CDR2 FNYEAQ. The CDR3 sequence is 17 residues long. The CDR3 reads CASSLPPLTSGQETQYF. CDR3 nucleotide sequence: TGTGCCAGCAGCTTACCTCCCCTGACTAGCGGACAAGAGACCCAGTACTTC.

DNA of the CDR3: TGCGCCAGCAGTGAGCCGGGGGTCGGCACTGAAGCTTTCTTT. This gives the protein CASSEPGVGTEAFF. The J gene is TRBJ1-1, the V gene TRBV10-2, with D possibly being TRBD1 (5 bases). V lost 2 bases and J 4 bases, leaving 11 bases between the germline ends. Germline V gene data show CDR1 as WSHSY and CDR2 as SAAADI. This CDR3 contains 14 residues.

CDR3 DNA sequence: TGTGCCAGCAACTCGTACAGGGTCACTGAAGCTTTCTTT. Translating gives CASNSYRVTEAFF. The V gene is TRBV6-5, the J gene TRBJ1-1, with D tentatively TRBD1 (6 bases). V was trimmed by 7 bases and J by 4 bases, leaving 13 bases between them. The V gene's germline CDR1 is MNHEY and CDR2 SVGAGI. This CDR3 is 13 amino acids long.

This rearrangement joins TRBV7-6 to TRBJ1-5, with 7 positions matching TRBD1. The CDR3 is made up of 15 amino acids. After removal of 5 bases from V and 5 bases from J, the junction contained 9 bases not matched to a gene. Germline values: CDR1 SGHVS, CDR2 FNYEAQ. CDR3 DNA sequence: TGTGCCAGCAGCCCGTCACAGGGGTTATATCAGCCCCAGCATTTT. Translated: CASSPSQGLYQPQHF.

The V and J genes are TRBV27 and TRBJ2-5; TRBD2 might be the D (6 bases). The CDR3 runs to 11 residues. The V gene's germline CDR1 is MNHEY and CDR2 SMNVEV (reference sequence). The ends were cut back, 6 bases at V and 7 bases at J, with 9 bases in the middle. CDR3 DNA sequence: TGTGCCAGCAGCCCCGGGGGGACCCAGTACTTC. It is translated as CASSPGGTQYF.

The chain joins TRBV9 to TRBJ2-7, with no clear D. Germline values: CDR1 SGDLS, CDR2 YYNGEE. The CDR3 runs to 13 residues. Trimming pared 0 bases from V and 4 bases from J, leaving 8 bases between. CDR3 region: CASSVGAEYEQYF. CDR3 DNA sequence: TGTGCCAGCAGCGTAGGGGCCGAGTACGAGCAGTACTTC. The variable domain in full, completed from reference TRBV9 and TRBJ2-7, reads DSGVTQTPKHLITATGQRVTLRCSPRSGDLSVYWYQQSLDQGLQFLIQYYNGEERAKGNILERFSAQQFPDLHSELNLSSLELGDSALYFCASSVGAEYEQYFGPGTRLTVT.

The rearrangement uses TRBV5-1 and TRBJ2-5, with D possibly matching TRBD2 (6 bases). Germline-derived CDR1 and CDR2 are SGHRS and YFSETQ. The CDR3 has 16 amino acids. Trimming cost V 0 bases and J 5 bases, with 17 bases left between them. The CDR3 DNA sequence: TGCGCCAGCAGCTTGGCCGTGGGACTTCCTTCGGAGACCCAGTACTTC. Its protein is CASSLAVGLPSETQYF. Together with reference TRBV5-1 and TRBJ2-5, the CDR3 gives the full variable domain: KAGVTQTPRYLIKTRGQQVTLSCSPISGHRSVSWYQQTPGQGLQFLFEYFSETQRNKGNFPGRFSGRQFSNSRSEMNVSTLELGDSALYLCASSLAVGLPSETQYFGPGTRLLVL.

In its sample, this clone was seen a few times. The chain links TRBV11-2 to TRBJ2-7, with a possible D match to TRBD1 (6 bases). Trimming took 1 base from V and 2 from J, leaving 9 bases between them. CDR1 SGHAT and CDR2 FQNNGV come from the germline V gene. This CDR3 is built from 14 residues. The CDR3 region has the DNA TGTGCCAGCAGCTTAGGGGGGCCGACCTACGAGCAGTACTTC. Amino acid sequence: CASSLGGPTYEQYF.

This clone appeared once. V usage is TRBV11-2 and J usage is TRBJ2-5, with TRBD2 matching over 7 bases. The germline gives CDR1 SGHAT, CDR2 FQNNGV. The V segment lost 3 bases and the J segment 9 bases; nucleotides outside the gene matches: 7. The CDR3 has 13 residues. CDR3 DNA: TGTGCCAGCAGCTTCGGGACTACCGAGGCCCAGTACTTC. Translation gives CASSFGTTEAQYF.

The chain links TRBV2 to TRBJ1-3; D gene ambiguous. From germline, CDR1 is SNHLY and CDR2 FYNNEI. The CDR3 runs 15 residues. With 8 bases removed from V and 0 bases from J, the gap between germline ends came to 14 bases. Here the CDR3 reads CASPQPQVSGNTIYF. CDR3 nucleotides: TGTGCCAGCCCACAGCCACAAGTCTCTGGAAACACCATATATTTT.

This clone has just one count. The chain is built from TRBV30 and TRBJ1-5; TRBD1 matches at 7 bases. The CDR3 totals 16 residues. With 3 bases clipped from V and 0 bases from J, the junction kept 8 bases outside the gene matches. Germline-derived CDR1 and CDR2 are GTSNPN and SVGIG (reference sequence). CDR3 bases: TGTGCCTGGAGGGATAAGACAGGGTATAGCAATCAGCCCCAGCATTTT. Its protein is CAWRDKTGYSNQPQHF.

The V call is TRBV27, the J call TRBJ2-7; a weak D match, TRBD2 (6 bases). V shed 3 bases and J shed 1 base, with 10 bases lying between them. CDR3 length equals 14 residues. Germline CDR1 and CDR2: MNHEY and SMNVEV (reference sequence). CDR3 sequence: CASSLAGSSYEQYF. CDR3 in DNA: TGTGCCAGCAGTTTGGCGGGGTCTTCCTACGAGCAGTACTTC.

The chain is built from TRBV6-5 and TRBJ2-5; D gene uncertain. From germline, CDR1 is MNHEY and CDR2 SVGAGI. The CDR3 sequence is 13 residues long. The V end lost 2 bases, the J end lost 9 bases, and 13 bases lay between the germline ends. CDR3 DNA sequence: TGTGCCAGCAGTTACGGCGCGCCACGGGCCCAGTACTTC. This sequence encodes CASSYGAPRAQYF.

The rearrangement uses TRBV7-9 and TRBJ2-7; 10 nucleotides agree with TRBD2. V lost 4 bases, J lost 5 bases, and 5 bases stayed unmatched. The CDR3 is 14 amino acids. Germline V gene data show CDR1 as SEHNR and CDR2 as FQNEAQ (reference sequence). The CDR3 protein is CASSYSGRFDEQYF. The CDR3 nucleotides are TGTGCCAGCAGCTATAGCGGGAGGTTCGACGAGCAGTACTTC.

The rearrangement joins TRBV2 to TRBJ2-3; D is possibly TRBD2 (6 bases). Per germline, CDR1 SNHLY and CDR2 FYNNEI. This CDR3 spans 14 amino acids. Trimming pared 5 bases from V and 7 bases from J, leaving 16 bases between. The DNA of the CDR3 is TGTGCCAGCAGTCCGGAGGGGTCTAGGAATACGCAGTATTTT. This codes for CASSPEGSRNTQYF.

This chain joins TRBV9 and TRBJ2-2, with D possibly matching TRBD1 (5 bases). Germline loops: CDR1 SGDLS, CDR2 YYNGEE. Trimming stripped 4 bases from V and 3 bases from J, with 13 bases between. The CDR3 runs to 15 residues. The CDR3 protein is CASSPTDRHTGELFF. In DNA form, the CDR3 reads TGTGCCAGCAGCCCCACTGACAGACACACCGGGGAGCTGTTTTTT.

The V and J genes are TRBV7-6 and TRBJ2-5; possible D gene TRBD1, 5 bases. The CDR3 covers 16 residues. The V gene lost 5 bases and the J gene lost 3 bases, with 19 bases spanning the gap. Germline V CDR1 and CDR2: SGHVS, FNYEAQ. CDR3 nucleotide sequence: TGTGCCAGCAGCCCTGATCCCCCAGGGTGGGAAGAGACCCAGTACTTC. It yields the protein CASSPDPPGWEETQYF. Full variable domain (rest looked up from reference TRBV7-6 and TRBJ2-5): GAGVSQSPRYKVTKRGQDVALRCDPISGHVSLYWYRQALGQGPEFLTYFNYEAQQDKSGLPNDRFSAERPEGSISTLTIQRTEQRDSAMYRCASSPDPPGWEETQYFGPGTRLLVL.

The chain uses TRBV18 and TRBJ2-3; 14 nucleotides align to TRBD2. The germline V gene encodes CDR1 KGHSH and CDR2 LQKENI. V gave up 5 bases and J gave up 5 bases; unmatched junction bases: 3. The CDR3 is made up of 15 amino acids. CDR3 in DNA: TGTGCCAGCTCAACCGGGACTAGCGGGGGAGATACGCAGTATTTT. It yields the protein CASSTGTSGGDTQYF. Together with reference TRBV18 and TRBJ2-3, the CDR3 gives the full variable domain: NAGVMQNPRHLVRRRGQEARLRCSPMKGHSHVYWYRQLPEEGLKFMVYLQKENIIDESGMPKERFSAEFPKEGPSILRIQQVVRGDSAAYFCASSTGTSGGDTQYFGPGTRLTVL.

The chain joins TRBV9 to TRBJ2-7, with 8 positions matching TRBD1. Trimming cost V 2 bases and J 4 bases; bases outside gene matches: 14. The CDR3 sequence is 17 residues long. Germline values: CDR1 SGDLS, CDR2 YYNGEE. CDR3 DNA sequence: TGTGCCAGCAGCGTGGCCTCCGGGACAGGCTCCGGGTACGAGCAGTACTTC. The encoded protein is CASSVASGTGSGYEQYF.

The CDR3 region is CASSDGGRGEQYF. For the CDR3, the DNA is TGTGCCAGCAGTGACGGCGGGCGTGGGGAGCAGTACTTC. This chain links TRBV25-1 with TRBJ2-7, with D tentatively TRBD2 (5 bases). Trimming pared 3 bases from V and 7 bases from J, leaving 13 bases between. Germline CDR1 is MGHDK and CDR2 is SYGVNS. The CDR3 is 13 residues long.

The chain uses TRBV6-6 and TRBJ2-7, with D perhaps matching TRBD1 (5 bases). The CDR3 totals 16 residues. The V and J ends lost 4 bases and 3 bases respectively, with 19 bases between them. The germline CDR1 and CDR2 sequences are MNHNY and SVGAGI (reference sequence). CDR3 DNA sequence: TGTGCCAGCAGTTGGACGTTAGGGGTCGTAGGCTACGAGCAGTACTTC. This translates into CASSWTLGVVGYEQYF.

The chain couples TRBV7-6 to TRBJ1-1; no reliable D call. From germline, CDR1 is SGHVS and CDR2 FNYEAQ. V gave up 2 bases and J gave up 5 bases, with 9 bases separating them. The CDR3 runs to 13 residues. The CDR3 coding sequence is TGTGCCAGCAGCTTACAGGAAACGACTGAAGCTTTCTTT. This sequence encodes CASSLQETTEAFF.

The J gene is TRBJ2-5, the V gene TRBV11-1; maybe TRBD1 (6 bases). Looked up from germline, CDR1 is SGHAT and CDR2 is FQDESV (reference sequence). The V and J ends lost 7 bases and 5 bases respectively, with 17 bases between them. This CDR3 is built from 14 residues. CDR3 region: CASTPLTGRETQYF. DNA of the CDR3: TGTGCCAGCACCCCCTTAACAGGGCGGGAGACCCAGTACTTC.

The chain carries TRBV27 and TRBJ1-2, with no clear D. This CDR3 is 14 amino acids long. The germline V gene has CDR1 MNHEY and CDR2 SMNVEV (reference sequence). The germline V and J ends were trimmed by 5 bases and 8 bases, with 18 bases remaining between them. The CDR3 region is CASSPTGRSWGYTF. CDR3 in DNA: TGTGCCAGCAGTCCTACGGGTCGGTCGTGGGGCTACACCTTC.

The rearrangement links TRBV2 to TRBJ2-7; 13 bases line up with TRBD2. V shed 10 bases and J 2 bases; nucleotides not matched to a gene: 2. The CDR3 has 13 residues. CDR1 and CDR2 from the germline V gene are SNHLY and FYNNEI. Here the CDR3 reads CATGTSGTYEQYF. CDR3 nucleotides: TGTGCCACCGGGACTAGCGGGACCTACGAGCAGTACTTC. Drawing the rest from reference TRBV2 and TRBJ2-7, the complete variable domain is EPEVTQTPSHQVTQMGQEVILRCVPISNHLYFYWYRQILGQKVEFLVSFYNNEISEKSEIFDDQFSVERPDGSNFTLKIRSTKLEDSAMYFCATGTSGTYEQYFGPGTRLTVT.

V gene TRBV6-1 combines with J gene TRBJ1-2; D possibly corresponds to TRBD1 (6 bases). The germline V gene has CDR1 MNHNS and CDR2 SASEGT. The CDR3 consists of 14 residues. Trimming removed 4 bases at V and 2 bases at J, with 11 bases between. CDR3 in DNA: TGTGCCAGCAGTGGTGGGACATCCAACTATGGCTACACCTTC. It yields the protein CASSGGTSNYGYTF.

Only one count was recorded for this clone. This chain connects TRBV27 to TRBJ1-1; 7 bases are shared with TRBD1. Losses at the gene ends were 6 bases for V and 0 bases for J; bases not matched to a gene: 7. Germline-derived CDR1 and CDR2 are MNHEY and SMNVEV (reference sequence). The CDR3 is 15 residues long. The CDR3 DNA follows: TGTGCCAGCAGCAAGAGACAGGGAATGAACACTGAAGCTTTCTTT. It yields the protein CASSKRQGMNTEAFF.

The chain recombines TRBV5-1 with TRBJ2-3, with TRBD2 matching over 8 bases. V shed 5 bases and J 3 bases; nucleotides not matched to a gene: 5. Per the germline V gene, CDR1 is SGHRS and CDR2 is YFSETQ. This CDR3 has 14 residues. The CDR3 protein is CASRRGGLTDTQYF. In nucleotides, the CDR3 is TGCGCCAGCAGACGGGGGGGTTTAACAGATACGCAGTATTTT.

The chain has TRBV9 and TRBJ2-3; a possible D gene is TRBD1 (6 bases). The CDR3 extends over 13 amino acids. The ends were cut back, 4 bases at V and 3 bases at J, with 9 bases in the middle. From germline, CDR1 is SGDLS and CDR2 YYNGEE. CDR3: CASSLGTTDTQYF. As DNA, the CDR3 is TGTGCCAGCAGCCTGGGGACAACAGATACGCAGTATTTT. The whole variable domain, remainder taken from reference TRBV9 and TRBJ2-3, is DSGVTQTPKHLITATGQRVTLRCSPRSGDLSVYWYQQSLDQGLQFLIQYYNGEERAKGNILERFSAQQFPDLHSELNLSSLELGDSALYFCASSLGTTDTQYFGPGTRLTVL.

The chain couples TRBV27 to TRBJ1-5; no reliable D call. This CDR3 comprises 13 residues. Trimming left V 6 bases short and J 4 bases short, with 10 bases between. The germline V gene encodes CDR1 MNHEY and CDR2 SMNVEV (reference sequence). The CDR3 region has the DNA TGTGCCAGCAGACTAACCAGAAATCAGCCCCAGCATTTT. This sequence encodes CASRLTRNQPQHF.